This paragraph covers one TCR beta chain sequence. As yet, its antigen is unknown. The assay was immunoSEQ multiplex PCR, and TCRdb's table has in-frame clones only and misses some. The data contain some 130,000 clones, about 93% of them singletons. This sample is drawn from a study of T cell responses to AZD1222 COVID-19 vaccine. Points from the study as a whole: Recipients of AZD1222 seropositive at baseline numbered only 5 or 6. Across spike, vaccine-associated CD4 TCRs were found, dominant at 160-218 and 743-854. The study reported that nearly half of spike-specific TCRs target unmutated variant regions.

V was clipped by 6 bases and J by 5 bases; unmatched bases: 5. Germline V lookup: CDR1 KGHSH, CDR2 LQKENI. This CDR3 has 14 amino acids. Second-dose schedules of about 4 or about 12 weeks were combined. The V gene is TRBV18, the J gene TRBJ1-2; 11 positions match TRBD1. The clonotype originates from an adult who received the AZD1222 COVID-19 vaccine. This specimen consisted of peripheral blood, obtained 28 days after the second AZD1222 dose. The CDR3 sequence: CASSPGQGDYGYTF. In DNA form, the CDR3 reads TGTGCCAGCTCTCCGGGACAGGGGGATTATGGCTACACCTTC.